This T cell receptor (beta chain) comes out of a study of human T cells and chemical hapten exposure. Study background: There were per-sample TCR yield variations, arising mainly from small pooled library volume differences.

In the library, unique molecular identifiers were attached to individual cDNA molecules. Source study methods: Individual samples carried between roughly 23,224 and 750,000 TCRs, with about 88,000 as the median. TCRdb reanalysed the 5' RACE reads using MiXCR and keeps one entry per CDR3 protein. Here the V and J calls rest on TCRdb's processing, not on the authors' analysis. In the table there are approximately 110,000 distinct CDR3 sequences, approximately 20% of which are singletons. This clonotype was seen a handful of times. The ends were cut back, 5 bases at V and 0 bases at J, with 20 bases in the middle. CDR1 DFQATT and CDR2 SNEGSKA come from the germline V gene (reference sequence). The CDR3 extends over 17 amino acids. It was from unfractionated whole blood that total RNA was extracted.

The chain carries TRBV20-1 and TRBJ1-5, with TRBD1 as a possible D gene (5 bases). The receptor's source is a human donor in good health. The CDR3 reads CSAGMDGYRGSNQPQHF. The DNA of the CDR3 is TGCAGTGCTGGGATGGACGGGTATAGGGGTAGCAATCAGCCCCAGCATTTT.